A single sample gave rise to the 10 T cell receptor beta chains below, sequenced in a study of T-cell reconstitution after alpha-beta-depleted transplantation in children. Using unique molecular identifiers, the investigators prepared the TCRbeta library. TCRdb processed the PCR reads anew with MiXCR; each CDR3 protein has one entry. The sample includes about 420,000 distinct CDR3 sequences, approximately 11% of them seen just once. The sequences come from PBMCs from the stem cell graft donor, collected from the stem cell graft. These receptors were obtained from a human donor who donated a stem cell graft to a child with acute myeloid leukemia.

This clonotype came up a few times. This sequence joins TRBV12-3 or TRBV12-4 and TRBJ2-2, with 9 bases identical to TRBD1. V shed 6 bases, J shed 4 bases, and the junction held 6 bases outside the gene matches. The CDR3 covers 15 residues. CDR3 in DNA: TGTGCCAGCAGAGCCGGGACAGGGTCCACCGGGGAGCTGTTTTTT. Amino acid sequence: CASRAGTGSTGELFF.

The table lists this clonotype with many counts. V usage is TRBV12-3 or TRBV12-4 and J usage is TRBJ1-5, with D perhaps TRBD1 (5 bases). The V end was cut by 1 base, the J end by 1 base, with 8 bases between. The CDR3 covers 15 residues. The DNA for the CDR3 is TGTGCCAGCAGTTTAGGTGCAGGGAGCAATCAGCCCCAGCATTTT. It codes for CASSLGAGSNQPQHF.

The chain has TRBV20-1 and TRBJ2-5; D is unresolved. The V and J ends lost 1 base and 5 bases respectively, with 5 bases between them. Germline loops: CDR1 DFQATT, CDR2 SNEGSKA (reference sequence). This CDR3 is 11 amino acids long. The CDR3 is CSARAVETQYF. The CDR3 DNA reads TGCAGTGCTAGAGCGGTCGAGACCCAGTACTTC.

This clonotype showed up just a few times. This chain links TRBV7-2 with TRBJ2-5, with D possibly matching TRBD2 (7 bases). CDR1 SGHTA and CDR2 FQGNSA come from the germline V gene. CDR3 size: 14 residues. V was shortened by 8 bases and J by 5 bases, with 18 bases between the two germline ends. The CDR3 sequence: CASGKGGAVETQYF. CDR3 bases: TGTGCCAGCGGAAAAGGGGGGGCTGTGGAGACCCAGTACTTC.

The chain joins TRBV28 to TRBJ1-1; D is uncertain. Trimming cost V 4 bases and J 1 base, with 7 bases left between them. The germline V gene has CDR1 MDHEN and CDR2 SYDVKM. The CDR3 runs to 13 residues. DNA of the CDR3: TGTGCCAGCAGTTCGTCCGCGAACACTGAAGCTTTCTTT. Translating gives CASSSSANTEAFF.

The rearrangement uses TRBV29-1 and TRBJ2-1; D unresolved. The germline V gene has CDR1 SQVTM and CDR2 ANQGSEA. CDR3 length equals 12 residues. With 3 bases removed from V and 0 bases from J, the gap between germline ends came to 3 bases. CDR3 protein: CSVDTSYNEQFF. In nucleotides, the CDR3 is TGCAGCGTTGACACCTCCTACAATGAGCAGTTCTTC.

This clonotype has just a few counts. The CDR3 coding sequence is TGCAGTGCTCCAGCGGGTCAACCTGGGGCCAACGTCCTGACTTTC. Translating gives CSAPAGQPGANVLTF. This chain links TRBV20-1 with TRBJ2-6, with D possibly matching TRBD2 (6 bases). V dropped 5 bases and J dropped 2 bases, with 13 bases sitting between them. From germline, CDR1 is DFQATT and CDR2 SNEGSKA (reference sequence). This CDR3 has 15 amino acids.

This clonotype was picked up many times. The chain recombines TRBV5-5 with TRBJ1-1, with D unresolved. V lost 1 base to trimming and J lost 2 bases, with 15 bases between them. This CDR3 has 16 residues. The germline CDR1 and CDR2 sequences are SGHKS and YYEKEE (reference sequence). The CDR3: CASSLSFAGRNTEAFF. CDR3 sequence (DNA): TGTGCCAGCAGCTTGTCCTTCGCCGGGCGAAACACTGAAGCTTTCTTT. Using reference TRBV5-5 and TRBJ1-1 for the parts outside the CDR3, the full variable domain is DAGVTQSPTHLIKTRGQQVTLRCSPISGHKSVSWYQQVLGQGPQFIFQYYEKEERGRGNFPDRFSARQFPNYSSELNVNALLLGDSALYLCASSLSFAGRNTEAFFGQGTRLTVV.

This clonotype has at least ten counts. As DNA, the CDR3 is TGTGCCAGCAGTTCCGGGACAGTTTATGGCTACACCTTC. Encoded protein: CASSSGTVYGYTF. V gene TRBV6-5 combines with J gene TRBJ1-2, with TRBD1 identical over 7 bases. The V gene end was trimmed by 4 bases and the J gene end by 5 bases; junction bases not matched to a gene: 4. The CDR3 sequence is 13 residues long. Germline CDR1 is MNHEY and CDR2 is SVGAGI.

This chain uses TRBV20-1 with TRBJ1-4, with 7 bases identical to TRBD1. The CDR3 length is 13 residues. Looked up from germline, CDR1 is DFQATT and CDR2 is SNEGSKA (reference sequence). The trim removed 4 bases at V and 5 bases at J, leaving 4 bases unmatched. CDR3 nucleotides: TGCAGTGCTACCGGGACAGACAATGAAAAACTGTTTTTT. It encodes CSATGTDNEKLFF.